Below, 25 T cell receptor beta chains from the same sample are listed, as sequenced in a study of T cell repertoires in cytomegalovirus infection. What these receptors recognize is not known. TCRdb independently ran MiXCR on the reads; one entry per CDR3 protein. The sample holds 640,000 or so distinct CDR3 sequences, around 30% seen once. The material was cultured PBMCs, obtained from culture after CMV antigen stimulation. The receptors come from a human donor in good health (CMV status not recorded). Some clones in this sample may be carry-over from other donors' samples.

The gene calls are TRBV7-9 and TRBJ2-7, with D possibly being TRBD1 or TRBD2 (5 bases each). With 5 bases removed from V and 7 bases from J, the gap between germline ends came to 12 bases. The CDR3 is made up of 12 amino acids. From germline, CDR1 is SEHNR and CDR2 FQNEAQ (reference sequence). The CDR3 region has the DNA TGTGCCAGCAGCGAGGGGCAAACTGAGCAGTACTTC. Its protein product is CASSEGQTEQYF.

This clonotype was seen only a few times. The CDR3 here is CASRETGRVHTEAFF. Written as DNA, the CDR3 is TGTGCCAGCAGGGAGACAGGACGGGTCCACACTGAAGCTTTCTTT. This rearrangement joins TRBV5-6 to TRBJ1-1, with D possibly matching TRBD1 (6 bases). The CDR3 length is 15 residues. Trimming cost V 5 bases and J 3 bases, with 17 bases left between them. Per germline, CDR1 SGHDT and CDR2 YYEEEE.

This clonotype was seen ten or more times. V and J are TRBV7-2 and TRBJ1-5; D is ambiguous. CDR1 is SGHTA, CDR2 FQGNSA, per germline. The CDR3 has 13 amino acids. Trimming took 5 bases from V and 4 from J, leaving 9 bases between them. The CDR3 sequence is CASSGPGNQPQHF. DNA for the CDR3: TGTGCCAGCAGCGGGCCGGGGAATCAGCCCCAGCATTTT.

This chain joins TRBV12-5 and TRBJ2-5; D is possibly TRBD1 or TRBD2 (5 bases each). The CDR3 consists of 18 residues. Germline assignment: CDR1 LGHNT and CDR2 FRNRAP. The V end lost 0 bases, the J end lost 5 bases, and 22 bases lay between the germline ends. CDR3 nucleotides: TGTGCTAGTGGTTTGGTAAGGGACGGGACCCCTTCAACGGAGACCCAGTACTTC. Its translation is CASGLVRDGTPSTETQYF.

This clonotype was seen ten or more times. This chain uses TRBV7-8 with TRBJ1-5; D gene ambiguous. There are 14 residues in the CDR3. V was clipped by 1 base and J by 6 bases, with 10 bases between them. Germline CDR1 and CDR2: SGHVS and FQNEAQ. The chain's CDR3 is CASSLDAGPQPQHF. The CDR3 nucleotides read TGTGCCAGCAGCTTAGATGCAGGACCTCAGCCCCAGCATTTT.

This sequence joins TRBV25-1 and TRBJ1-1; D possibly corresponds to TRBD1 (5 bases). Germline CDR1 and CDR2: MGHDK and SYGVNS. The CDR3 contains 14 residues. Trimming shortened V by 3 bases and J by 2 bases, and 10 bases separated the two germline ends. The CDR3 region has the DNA TGTGCCAGCAGTGATCCAGGGTTTAACACTGAAGCTTTCTTT. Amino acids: CASSDPGFNTEAFF. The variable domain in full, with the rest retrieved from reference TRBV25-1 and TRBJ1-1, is EADIYQTPRYLVIGTGKKITLECSQTMGHDKMYWYQQDPGMELHLIHYSYGVNSTEKGDLSSESTVSRIRTEHFPLTLESARPSHTSQYLCASSDPGFNTEAFFGQGTRLTVV.

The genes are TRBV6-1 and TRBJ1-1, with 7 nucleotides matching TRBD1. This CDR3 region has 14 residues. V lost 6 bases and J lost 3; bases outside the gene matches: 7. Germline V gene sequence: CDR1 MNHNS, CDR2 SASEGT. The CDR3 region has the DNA TGTGCCAGCAGGGTCGTCAGGGGGGACACTGAAGCTTTCTTT. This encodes CASRVVRGDTEAFF.

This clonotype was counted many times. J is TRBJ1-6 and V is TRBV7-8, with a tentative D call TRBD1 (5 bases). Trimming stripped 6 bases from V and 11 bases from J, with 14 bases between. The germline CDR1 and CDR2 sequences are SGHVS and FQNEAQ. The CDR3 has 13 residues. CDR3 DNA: TGTGCCAGCAGTCCTAGACAGATTACACCCCTCCACTTT. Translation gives CASSPRQITPLHF.

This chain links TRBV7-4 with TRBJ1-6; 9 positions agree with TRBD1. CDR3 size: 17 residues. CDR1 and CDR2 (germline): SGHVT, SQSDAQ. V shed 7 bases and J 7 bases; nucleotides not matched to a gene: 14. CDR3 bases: TGTGCCAGCACTCAAATGCCGGGGACAGGGTACAATTCACCCCTCCACTTT. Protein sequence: CASTQMPGTGYNSPLHF.

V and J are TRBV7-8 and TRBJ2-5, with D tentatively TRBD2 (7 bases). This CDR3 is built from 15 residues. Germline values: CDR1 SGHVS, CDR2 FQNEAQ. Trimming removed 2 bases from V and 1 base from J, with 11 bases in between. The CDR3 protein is CASSLLRGPQETQYF. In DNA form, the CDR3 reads TGTGCCAGCAGCTTACTGCGGGGGCCCCAAGAGACCCAGTACTTC.

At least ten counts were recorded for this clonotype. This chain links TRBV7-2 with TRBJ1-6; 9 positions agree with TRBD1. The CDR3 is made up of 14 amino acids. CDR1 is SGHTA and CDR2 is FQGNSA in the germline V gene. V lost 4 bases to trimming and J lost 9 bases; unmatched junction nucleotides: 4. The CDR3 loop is CASSSYRGRSPLHF. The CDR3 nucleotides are TGTGCCAGCAGCTCTTACAGGGGGCGTTCACCCCTCCACTTT.

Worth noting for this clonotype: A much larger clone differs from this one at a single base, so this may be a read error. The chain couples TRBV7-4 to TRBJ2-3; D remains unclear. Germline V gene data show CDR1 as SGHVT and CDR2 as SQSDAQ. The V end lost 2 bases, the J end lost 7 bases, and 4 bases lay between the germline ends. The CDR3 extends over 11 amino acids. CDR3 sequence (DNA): TGTGCCAGCAGCTTAATAAATACGCAGTATTTT. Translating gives CASSLINTQYF.

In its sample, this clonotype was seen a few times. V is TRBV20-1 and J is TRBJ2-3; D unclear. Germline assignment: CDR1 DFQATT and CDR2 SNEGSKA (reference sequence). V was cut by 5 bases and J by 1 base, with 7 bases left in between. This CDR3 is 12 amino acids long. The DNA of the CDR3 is TGCAGTGCTCTCACCCGCACAGATACGCAGTATTTT. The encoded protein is CSALTRTDTQYF.

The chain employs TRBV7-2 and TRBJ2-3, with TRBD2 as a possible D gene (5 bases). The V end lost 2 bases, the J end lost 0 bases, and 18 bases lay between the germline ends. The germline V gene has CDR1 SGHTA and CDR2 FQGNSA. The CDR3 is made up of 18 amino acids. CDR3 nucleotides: TGTGCCAGCAGCTTAACCCTTGGACTCCTCCAGAGCACAGATACGCAGTATTTT. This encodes CASSLTLGLLQSTDTQYF.

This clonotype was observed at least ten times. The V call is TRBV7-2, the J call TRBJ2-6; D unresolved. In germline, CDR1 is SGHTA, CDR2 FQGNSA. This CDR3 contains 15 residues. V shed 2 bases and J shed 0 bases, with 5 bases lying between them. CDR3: CASSLQVSGANVLTF. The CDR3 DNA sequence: TGTGCCAGCAGCTTACAGGTCTCTGGGGCCAACGTCCTGACTTTC. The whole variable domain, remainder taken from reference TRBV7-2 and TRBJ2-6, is GAGVSQSPSNKVTEKGKDVELRCDPISGHTALYWYRQSLGQGLEFLIYFQGNSAPDKSGLPSDRFSAERTGGSVSTLTIQRTQQEDSAVYLCASSLQVSGANVLTFGAGSRLTVL.

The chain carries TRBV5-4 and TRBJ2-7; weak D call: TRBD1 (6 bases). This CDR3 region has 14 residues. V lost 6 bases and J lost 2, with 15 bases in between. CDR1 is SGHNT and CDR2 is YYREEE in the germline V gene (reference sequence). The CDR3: CASNTNRDPYEQYF. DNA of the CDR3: TGTGCCAGCAACACGAACAGGGACCCCTACGAGCAGTACTTC.

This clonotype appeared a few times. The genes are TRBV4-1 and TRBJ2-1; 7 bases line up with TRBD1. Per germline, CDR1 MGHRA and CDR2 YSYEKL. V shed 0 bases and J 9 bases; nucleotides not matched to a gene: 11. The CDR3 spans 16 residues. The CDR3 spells CASSQEGTVGMGEQFF. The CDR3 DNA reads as TGCGCCAGCAGCCAAGAGGGGACAGTTGGAATGGGTGAGCAGTTCTTC.

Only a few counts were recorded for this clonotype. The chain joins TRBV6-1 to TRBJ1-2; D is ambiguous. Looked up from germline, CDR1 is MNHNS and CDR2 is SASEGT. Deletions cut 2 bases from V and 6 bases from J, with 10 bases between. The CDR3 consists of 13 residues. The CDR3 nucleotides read TGTGCCAGCAGTGAACACTCCGGGGATGGCTACACCTTC. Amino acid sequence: CASSEHSGDGYTF.

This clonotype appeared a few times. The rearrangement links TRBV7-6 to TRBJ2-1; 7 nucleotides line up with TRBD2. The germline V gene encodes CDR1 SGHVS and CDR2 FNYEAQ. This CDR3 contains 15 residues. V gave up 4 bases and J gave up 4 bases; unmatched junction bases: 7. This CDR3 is CASSSGASGYNEQFF. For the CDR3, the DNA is TGTGCCAGCAGCTCGGGCGCTAGCGGTTACAATGAGCAGTTCTTC.

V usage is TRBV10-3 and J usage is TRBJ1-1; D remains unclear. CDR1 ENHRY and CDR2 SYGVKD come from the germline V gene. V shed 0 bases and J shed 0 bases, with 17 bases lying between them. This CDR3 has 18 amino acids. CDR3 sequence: CAISESKSTPGLNTEAFF. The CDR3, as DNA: TGTGCCATCAGTGAGTCGAAATCAACGCCGGGGTTGAACACTGAAGCTTTCTTT.

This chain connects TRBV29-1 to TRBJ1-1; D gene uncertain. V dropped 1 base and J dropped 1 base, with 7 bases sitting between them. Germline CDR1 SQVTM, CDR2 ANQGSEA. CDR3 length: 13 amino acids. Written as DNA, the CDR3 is TGCAGCGTTGAAGGGTTTACGAACACTGAAGCTTTCTTT. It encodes CSVEGFTNTEAFF.

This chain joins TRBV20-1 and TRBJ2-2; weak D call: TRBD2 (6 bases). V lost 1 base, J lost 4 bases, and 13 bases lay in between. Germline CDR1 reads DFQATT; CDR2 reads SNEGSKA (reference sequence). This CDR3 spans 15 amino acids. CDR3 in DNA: TGCAGTGCTAGAGTTCCCGGGACTCGCACCGGGGAGCTGTTTTTT. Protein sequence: CSARVPGTRTGELFF.

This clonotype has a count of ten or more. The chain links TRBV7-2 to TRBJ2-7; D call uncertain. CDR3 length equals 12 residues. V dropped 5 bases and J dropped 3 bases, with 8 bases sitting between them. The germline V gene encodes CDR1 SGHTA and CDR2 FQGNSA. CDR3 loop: CASSLLHYEQYF. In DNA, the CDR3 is TGTGCCAGCAGCCTCCTCCACTACGAGCAGTACTTC.

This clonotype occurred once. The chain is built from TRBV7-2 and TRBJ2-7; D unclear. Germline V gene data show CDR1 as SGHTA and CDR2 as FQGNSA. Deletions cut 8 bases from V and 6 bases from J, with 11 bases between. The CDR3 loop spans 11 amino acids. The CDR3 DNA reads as TGTGCCAGCGGTGCTTGGAGCGAGCAGTACTTC. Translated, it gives CASGAWSEQYF. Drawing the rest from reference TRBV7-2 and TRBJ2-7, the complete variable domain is GAGVSQSPSNKVTEKGKDVELRCDPISGHTALYWYRQSLGQGLEFLIYFQGNSAPDKSGLPSDRFSAERTGGSVSTLTIQRTQQEDSAVYLCASGAWSEQYFGPGTRLTVT.

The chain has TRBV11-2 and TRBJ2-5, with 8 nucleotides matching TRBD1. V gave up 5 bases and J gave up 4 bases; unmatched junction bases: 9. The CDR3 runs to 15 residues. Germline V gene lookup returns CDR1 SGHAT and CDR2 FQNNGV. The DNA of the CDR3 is TGTGCCAGCAGCCCCTACCAGACAGGGGTAGAGACCCAGTACTTC. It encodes CASSPYQTGVETQYF.